This T cell receptor (beta chain) was identified in a study of cytomegalovirus exposure and HLA in healthy donors. Study findings and constraints: For most TCR sequences rarity was the rule, although some public TCRs occurred in many donors. In vitro work confirmed that a few CMV-associated chains recognize CMV antigens.

Turning to this clone: Its target is not known.

This cohort consisted of healthy bone marrow donors. The CDR3 loop spans 16 amino acids. V lost 4 bases to trimming and J lost 2 bases, with 17 bases between them. Germline assignment: CDR1 SGHNT and CDR2 YYREEE (reference sequence). The PCR ran on 60 Vbeta and 13 Jbeta primers. Method: immunoSEQ multiplex PCR; TCRdb's copy keeps in-frame clones and lacks some. This repertoire includes 160,000 or so clones. Sequenced: PBMCs. This clonotype originated in a man aged 25 to 45 in good health and CMV-seronegative. The rearrangement links TRBV5-4 to TRBJ2-3; maybe TRBD1 (8 bases). The CDR3 loop is CASSTGGGSPTDTQYF. The CDR3 DNA sequence: TGTGCCAGCAGCACAGGGGGAGGGTCTCCCACAGATACGCAGTATTTT.